This record looks at one T cell receptor beta chain sequence and its context. Here immunoSEQ multiplex PCR was the method, and the copy in TCRdb shows in-frame clones only, minus some. Of 40,000 to 50,000 clones detected, 80% to 95% appear once; the ten largest clones hold about 4.5%. This specimen belongs to a study of resident and recirculating memory T cells in vitiligo. In germline, CDR1 is SGHRS, CDR2 YFSETQ. V shed 2 bases, J shed 0 bases, and the junction held 8 bases outside the gene matches. This CDR3 is 17 amino acids long. This receptor was identified in a male donor with vitiligo. The sequenced material came from blood. The V call is TRBV5-1, the J call TRBJ2-4, with 7 positions matching TRBD1. CDR3 DNA sequence: TGCGCCAGCAGCTTCTCACGGGACAGTCTAGCCAAAAACATTCAGTACTTC. This codes for CASSFSRDSLAKNIQYF.